The 31 T cell receptor beta chains listed next were all sequenced from one sample in a study of T cell responses to AZD1222 COVID-19 vaccine. The repertoire was sequenced with immunoSEQ multiplex PCR; TCRdb's copy has only in-frame clones and lacks some. This table holds about 100,000 clones, about 85% found once. The specimen was peripheral blood, collected on day 0 of AZD1222 vaccination. All receptors come from an adult in good health.

This chain joins TRBV9 and TRBJ1-5; 7 bases are a match to TRBD1. Germline values: CDR1 SGDLS, CDR2 YYNGEE. V lost 4 bases and J lost 5; bases outside the gene matches: 6. There are 14 residues in the CDR3. The CDR3 sequence is CASSFDREDQPQHF. For the CDR3, the DNA is TGTGCCAGCAGCTTTGACAGGGAGGATCAGCCCCAGCATTTT. Drawing the rest from reference TRBV9 and TRBJ1-5, the complete variable domain is DSGVTQTPKHLITATGQRVTLRCSPRSGDLSVYWYQQSLDQGLQFLIQYYNGEERAKGNILERFSAQQFPDLHSELNLSSLELGDSALYFCASSFDREDQPQHFGDGTRLSIL.

The chain uses TRBV2 and TRBJ1-6; D not resolved. This CDR3 is 14 amino acids long. The V and J ends lost 0 bases and 12 bases respectively, with 12 bases between them. From germline, CDR1 is SNHLY and CDR2 FYNNEI. CDR3 coding DNA: TGTGCCAGCAGTGAAGCGCAAAGCTTTAGACCCCTCCACTTT. Its protein product is CASSEAQSFRPLHF.

This clone was detected a few times. V and J are TRBV5-6 and TRBJ1-4, with 7 bases aligning to TRBD1. Unmatched junction bases numbered 3, after V lost 4 bases and J lost 6 bases. Germline CDR1 and CDR2: SGHDT and YYEEEE. The length of the CDR3 is 13 residues. The CDR3 DNA reads TGTGCCAGCAGCAGGGGGCGGGATGAAAAACTGTTTTTT. Its translation is CASSRGRDEKLFF.

The chain employs TRBV2 and TRBJ2-2; 7 bases map to TRBD1. J lost 2 bases, V lost 8 bases, and 8 bases had no gene match. The germline CDR1 and CDR2 sequences are SNHLY and FYNNEI. The CDR3 loop spans 15 amino acids. The CDR3 DNA is TGTGCCAGCGGGACAGCGAAACGAAACACCGGGGAGCTGTTTTTT. This gives the protein CASGTAKRNTGELFF.

The V and J genes are TRBV19 and TRBJ1-1; perhaps TRBD1 as D (5 bases). There are 15 residues in the CDR3. V was cut by 1 base and J by 1 base, with 10 bases left in between. Germline V gives CDR1 LNHDA, CDR2 SQIVND (reference sequence). Written as DNA, the CDR3 is TGTGCCAGTAGTATAGCTTGGGGGGGGAACACTGAAGCTTTCTTT. As protein: CASSIAWGGNTEAFF.

As regards this clone: An end of the junction does not agree with germline; a read error may underlie this. The rearrangement links TRBV7-7 to TRBJ1-4; 7 bases are a match to TRBD1. The germline V gene has CDR1 SSHAT and CDR2 FNYEAQ (reference sequence). The CDR3 is 15 residues long. Written as DNA, the CDR3 is TGTGCTAGCAGCGTTCACAGGGGAACTAATGAAAAACTGTTTTTT. This encodes CASSVHRGTNEKLFF.

V and J are TRBV24-1 and TRBJ2-3, with 12 positions matching TRBD1. The germline CDR1 and CDR2 sequences are KGHDR and SFDVKD. The length of the CDR3 is 16 residues. The J segment lost 4 bases and the V segment lost 4 bases, leaving 5 bases of the junction unmatched. CDR3 loop: CATSESGTGGADTQYF. As DNA, the CDR3 is TGTGCCACCAGTGAGTCCGGGACAGGGGGCGCAGATACGCAGTATTTT.

In regard to this clone: At one end, the junction sequence differs from germline, possibly due to a read error. The chain uses TRBV19 and TRBJ2-3; the match to TRBD2 covers 14 bases. This CDR3 contains 14 residues. Germline V gives CDR1 LNHDA, CDR2 SQIVND (reference sequence). The CDR3 sequence: CASSTSGLAGGVVF. CDR3 DNA sequence: TGTGCCAGTAGTACCAGCGGACTAGCGGGGGGAGTAGTATTT. Looking up the rest from reference TRBV19 and TRBJ2-3 gives the full variable domain: DGGITQSPKYLFRKEGQNVTLSCEQNLNHDAMYWYRQDPGQGLRLIYYSQIVNDFQKGDIAEGYSVSREKKESFPLTVTSAQKNPTAFYLCASSTSGLAGGVVFGPGTRLTVL.

The V call is TRBV7-9, the J call TRBJ2-1, with 7 bases fitting TRBD2. Per the germline V gene, CDR1 is SEHNR and CDR2 is FQNEAQ (reference sequence). The CDR3 loop spans 15 amino acids. The trim removed 1 base at V and 8 bases at J, leaving 8 bases unmatched. The CDR3 coding sequence is TGTGCCAGCAGCTTAGGTGCGGGGAGGGAATATGAGCAGTTCTTC. This gives the protein CASSLGAGREYEQFF.

This chain joins TRBV6-5 and TRBJ1-2; tentatively, D is TRBD1 (5 bases). In germline, CDR1 is MNHEY, CDR2 SVGAGI. Trimming cost V 0 bases and J 8 bases, with 16 bases left between them. This CDR3 comprises 15 residues. CDR3 sequence: CASSYSIYGGSGYTF. In DNA form, the CDR3 reads TGTGCCAGCAGTTACTCGATCTACGGGGGATCGGGCTACACCTTC.

The chain combines TRBV29-1 with TRBJ1-1, with a tentative D call TRBD1 (5 bases). V lost 0 bases and J lost 4, with 15 bases in between. The CDR3 spans 15 residues. Germline V gene sequence: CDR1 SQVTM, CDR2 ANQGSEA. CDR3 loop: CSVEEGDSVFTEAFF. The CDR3 coding sequence is TGCAGCGTTGAAGAAGGCGACAGCGTCTTCACTGAAGCTTTCTTT. The variable domain in full, completed from reference TRBV29-1 and TRBJ1-1, reads SAVISQKPSRDICQRGTSLTIQCQVDSQVTMMFWYRQQPGQSLTLIATANQGSEATYESGFVIDKFPISRPNLTFSTLTVSNMSPEDSSIYLCSVEEGDSVFTEAFFGQGTRLTVV.

The chain carries TRBV11-3 and TRBJ1-4; TRBD1 is a possible D gene (5 bases). The CDR3 runs to 12 residues. Germline CDR1 reads SGHNT; CDR2 reads YENEEA. The germline V and J ends were trimmed by 5 bases and 7 bases, with 8 bases remaining between them. This CDR3 reads CASSQGVEKLFF. The CDR3 region has the DNA TGTGCCAGCAGCCAGGGAGTTGAAAAACTGTTTTTT.

The chain recombines TRBV19 with TRBJ1-1; D unclear. The germline V and J ends were trimmed by 3 bases and 3 bases, with 11 bases remaining between them. Germline V gene sequence: CDR1 LNHDA, CDR2 SQIVND (reference sequence). CDR3 length: 14 amino acids. In nucleotides, the CDR3 is TGTGCCAGTAGTATCCAAGGAGGATACACTGAAGCTTTCTTT. Protein product: CASSIQGGYTEAFF.

CDR3 loop: CSSLGAVGIGTQYF. The CDR3 DNA sequence: TGCAGCTCCCTCGGTGCAGTGGGGATCGGTACGCAGTATTTT. The rearrangement links TRBV29-1 to TRBJ2-3; D gene ambiguous. V lost 8 bases and J lost 8, with 23 bases in between. The CDR3 covers 14 residues. Germline lookup yields CDR1 SQVTM and CDR2 ANQGSEA.

This clone was detected a few times. The junction departs from the called germline gene at one end, perhaps through a read error. The genes are TRBV5-1 and TRBJ2-3; TRBD2 matches 13 bases. The germline V gene encodes CDR1 SGHRS and CDR2 YFSETQ. The CDR3 length is 19 residues. This CDR3 reads CASSFGGTSGTRNTDTQYF. The CDR3 DNA reads TGTGCCAGCAGCTTTGGCGGGACTAGCGGGACCAGAAACACAGATACGCAGTATTTT.

The chain employs TRBV6-5 and TRBJ2-5; 10 bases match TRBD2. Germline CDR1 MNHEY, CDR2 SVGAGI. The CDR3 is made up of 14 amino acids. Unmatched junction bases numbered 3, after V lost 6 bases and J lost 2 bases. For the CDR3, the DNA is TGTGCCAGCAGAATACTAGCGGGGCAAGAGACCCAGTACTTC. It codes for CASRILAGQETQYF.

The rearrangement links TRBV11-3 to TRBJ1-1; weak D call: TRBD1 (6 bases). V was clipped by 5 bases and J by 12 bases, with 16 bases between them. Germline assignment: CDR1 SGHNT and CDR2 YENEEA. This CDR3 has 12 amino acids. The CDR3 DNA reads as TGTGCCAGCAGCCTGAACCAGGGGAGGTCTTTCTTT. Its protein is CASSLNQGRSFF.

This chain uses TRBV20-1 with TRBJ1-1, with D possibly TRBD1 on 5 matching bases. The CDR3 extends over 11 amino acids. The V and J ends lost 3 bases and 7 bases respectively, with 9 bases between them. Germline CDR1 and CDR2: DFQATT and SNEGSKA (reference sequence). CDR3 protein: CSASWDREAFF. Here the CDR3 DNA reads TGCAGTGCTAGTTGGGACCGTGAAGCTTTCTTT.

In its sample, this clone was seen once. The V gene is TRBV7-9, the J gene TRBJ2-3; 10 nucleotides match TRBD2. The CDR3 sequence is 15 residues long. V dropped 7 bases and J dropped 4; count of bases not matched to a gene: 8. CDR1 SEHNR and CDR2 FQNEAQ come from the germline V gene (reference sequence). Written as DNA, the CDR3 is TGTGCCAGCACCCTAGCGGGAGCGACGGCAGATACGCAGTATTTT. Residues: CASTLAGATADTQYF.

This clone is medium-sized (0.01 to 0.1%) in the sample. The CDR3 sequence: CASRAAAGNTGELFF. The CDR3 nucleotides read TGTGCCAGCAGAGCGGCGGCAGGCAACACCGGGGAGCTGTTTTTT. This chain uses TRBV5-6 with TRBJ2-2; tentatively, D is TRBD2 (5 bases). The V end lost 5 bases, the J end lost 2 bases, and 13 bases lay between the germline ends. Germline CDR1 is SGHDT and CDR2 is YYEEEE. There are 15 residues in the CDR3.

V is TRBV27 and J is TRBJ2-3; 8 nucleotides align to TRBD2. V was pared by 7 bases and J by 5 bases, with 17 bases of the junction left unmatched. Germline V gene data show CDR1 as MNHEY and CDR2 as SMNVEV (reference sequence). The CDR3 covers 17 residues. Written as DNA, the CDR3 is TGTGCCAGCAACTGGGGGAGCGGGAGAGGTGGGCGAGATACGCAGTATTTT. Its protein is CASNWGSGRGGRDTQYF.

This clone was detected only a few times. V and J are TRBV9 and TRBJ1-3; D ambiguous. Trimming stripped 1 base from V and 3 bases from J, with 14 bases between. The CDR3 runs to 16 residues. From germline, CDR1 is SGDLS and CDR2 YYNGEE. CDR3 protein: CASSVSRTGGGNTIYF. DNA of the CDR3: TGTGCCAGCAGCGTATCCCGCACCGGCGGTGGAAACACCATATATTTT.

The rearrangement links TRBV18 to TRBJ2-2; 10 nucleotides match TRBD2. Germline V gene sequence: CDR1 KGHSH, CDR2 LQKENI. CDR3 length: 18 amino acids. The ends lost 3 bases at V and 0 bases at J; junction bases unmatched: 7. This CDR3 reads CASSPRSSGGPNTGELFF. CDR3 DNA: TGTGCCAGCTCACCCAGGTCTAGCGGGGGCCCGAACACCGGGGAGCTGTTTTTT.

This clone was recorded once. This chain links TRBV5-4 with TRBJ2-1; 11 bases match TRBD2. CDR1 is SGHNT, CDR2 YYREEE, per germline (reference sequence). This CDR3 spans 16 amino acids. The V and J ends lost 3 bases and 2 bases, in that order; junction bases with no gene match: 4. CDR3 DNA sequence: TGTGCCAGCAGCTCTCTGACTAGCGGGGCCTACAATGAGCAGTTCTTC. Its translation: CASSSLTSGAYNEQFF.

V is TRBV7-2 and J is TRBJ2-6, with D unresolved. CDR3 size: 18 residues. V lost 3 bases, J lost 4 bases, and 19 bases lay in between. Germline V gene data show CDR1 as SGHTA and CDR2 as FQGNSA. This chain's CDR3 is CASSLVPALLSGANVLTF. In DNA, the CDR3 is TGTGCCAGCAGCTTGGTCCCCGCTCTCCTCTCCGGGGCCAACGTCCTGACTTTC.

The chain couples TRBV2 to TRBJ2-3; D unresolved. The CDR3 extends over 13 amino acids. Trimming shortened V by 3 bases and J by 1 base, and 5 bases separated the two germline ends. Germline CDR1 is SNHLY and CDR2 is FYNNEI. For the CDR3, the DNA is TGTGCCAGCAGTGACGGCCGCACAGATACGCAGTATTTT. This translates into CASSDGRTDTQYF.

This chain joins TRBV27 and TRBJ2-7, with TRBD1 matching over 10 bases. Trimming cost V 0 bases and J 3 bases; bases outside gene matches: 14. Germline assignment: CDR1 MNHEY and CDR2 SMNVEV (reference sequence). The CDR3 extends over 19 amino acids. The CDR3, as DNA: TGTGCCAGCAGTTTATCCGGGACAGGGGTATTACGGAAACTCTACGAGCAGTACTTC. This encodes CASSLSGTGVLRKLYEQYF.

The chain employs TRBV9 and TRBJ1-4, with 7 bases fitting TRBD1. V was clipped by 3 bases and J by 3 bases; unmatched bases: 5. This CDR3 has 15 residues. Germline V gives CDR1 SGDLS, CDR2 YYNGEE. The CDR3 DNA sequence: TGTGCCAGCAGCGCCCGACAGGGATCTAATGAAAAACTGTTTTTT. Its translation is CASSARQGSNEKLFF.

V gene TRBV9 combines with J gene TRBJ2-5, with D unresolved. The CDR3 loop spans 13 amino acids. The V end lost 0 bases, the J end lost 4 bases, and 7 bases lay between the germline ends. CDR1 and CDR2 (germline): SGDLS, YYNGEE. CDR3 sequence (DNA): TGTGCCAGCAGCGTAGCTACGTCAGAGACCCAGTACTTC. This codes for CASSVATSETQYF.

In this sample, this clone turned up once. The junction departs from the called germline gene at one end, perhaps through a read error. The V call is TRBV7-7, the J call TRBJ2-5; 7 bases fit TRBD2. This CDR3 is built from 15 residues. CDR1 and CDR2 from the germline V gene are SSHAT and FNYEAQ (reference sequence). CDR3 in DNA: TGTGCTAGCAGCTTACAGCGGGGACGTTTTGAGACCCAGTACTTC. Translating gives CASSLQRGRFETQYF.

The gene calls are TRBV6-2 or TRBV6-3 and TRBJ2-5; possibly TRBD1 for D (5 bases). The V end was cut by 5 bases, the J end by 0 bases, with 10 bases between. Germline CDR1 is MNHEY and CDR2 is SVGEGT. The CDR3 has 14 residues. Here the CDR3 DNA reads TGTGCCAGCAGTCAGACAGCGTACCAAGAGACCCAGTACTTC. Protein sequence: CASSQTAYQETQYF.